The 20 T cell receptor beta chains in this list originate from one sample, sequenced in a study of T-cell reconstitution after alpha-beta-depleted transplantation in children. Unique molecular identifiers featured in how the TCRbeta library was prepared. TCRdb redid the calling of the PCR reads with MiXCR, one entry per CDR3 protein. The sample has some 530,000 distinct CDR3 sequences, around an eighth seen once; the top ten hold around 6%. The material sequenced was PBMCs from the stem cell graft donor, taken from the stem cell graft. These receptors were taken from a human donor who donated a stem cell graft to a child with combined immunodeficiency.

The chain combines TRBV27 with TRBJ2-1, with TRBD2 as a possible D gene (5 bases). CDR3 size: 15 residues. V lost 5 bases and J lost 6, with 17 bases in between. Germline V CDR1 and CDR2: MNHEY, SMNVEV (reference sequence). Here the CDR3 DNA reads TGTGCCAGCAGTCCGTCGGTAGAGGGATTCAATGAGCAGTTCTTC. Encoded protein: CASSPSVEGFNEQFF.

The table lists this clonotype with many counts. CDR3 in DNA: TGTGCCAGCAGCTTGTCTGGCTATGAGCAGTTCTTC. It yields the protein CASSLSGYEQFF. The rearrangement joins TRBV27 to TRBJ2-1; D unresolved. The germline V gene encodes CDR1 MNHEY and CDR2 SMNVEV (reference sequence). The CDR3 has 12 amino acids. V shed 6 bases and J shed 8 bases, with 11 bases lying between them.

This clonotype has a handful of counts. V is TRBV12-3 or TRBV12-4 and J is TRBJ2-7; 10 bases map to TRBD1. The CDR3 extends over 15 amino acids. V lost 5 bases to trimming and J lost 6 bases; unmatched junction nucleotides: 10. CDR3 region: CASSEWDRGPIEQYF. Here the CDR3 DNA reads TGTGCCAGCAGTGAATGGGACAGGGGCCCCATCGAGCAGTACTTC.

V and J are TRBV20-1 and TRBJ2-7, with 9 bases matching TRBD1. Germline V CDR1 and CDR2: DFQATT, SNEGSKA (reference sequence). The ends lost 6 bases at V and 2 bases at J; junction bases unmatched: 11. The CDR3 contains 15 residues. Here the CDR3 DNA reads TGCAGTGCCCAAACAGGGGGCCCTGAAACCTACGAGCAGTACTTC. This encodes CSAQTGGPETYEQYF.

At least ten counts were recorded for this clonotype. V is TRBV27 and J is TRBJ2-3; a possible D gene is TRBD2 (5 bases). Trimming cost V 5 bases and J 7 bases, with 10 bases left between them. The CDR3 length is 12 residues. Per the germline V gene, CDR1 is MNHEY and CDR2 is SMNVEV (reference sequence). The CDR3 DNA reads TGTGCCAGCAGTCCCCCGGGGTATACGCAGTATTTT. This encodes CASSPPGYTQYF.

This clonotype was counted at least ten times. V is TRBV4-3 and J is TRBJ2-7; 10 nucleotides align to TRBD1. V gave up 3 bases and J gave up 3 bases; unmatched junction bases: 2. The CDR3 is made up of 14 amino acids. Germline CDR1 and CDR2: LGHNA and YSLEER. The CDR3 sequence is CASSQDRGIYEQYF. The CDR3 coding sequence is TGCGCCAGCAGCCAGGACAGGGGGATCTACGAGCAGTACTTC.

This chain links TRBV5-1 with TRBJ2-1; 10 bases fit TRBD2. Germline V gene data show CDR1 as SGHRS and CDR2 as YFSETQ. The CDR3 length is 14 residues. The J segment lost 5 bases and the V segment lost 2 bases, leaving 1 base of the junction unmatched. CDR3 amino acids: CASSLAGGNNEQFF. CDR3 coding DNA: TGCGCCAGCAGCTTAGCGGGAGGGAACAATGAGCAGTTCTTC. The entire variable domain, with the rest obtained from reference TRBV5-1 and TRBJ2-1, is as follows: KAGVTQTPRYLIKTRGQQVTLSCSPISGHRSVSWYQQTPGQGLQFLFEYFSETQRNKGNFPGRFSGRQFSNSRSEMNVSTLELGDSALYLCASSLAGGNNEQFFGPGTRLTVL.

This clonotype occurred many times. The J gene is TRBJ2-1, the V gene TRBV24-1, with TRBD1 matching over 10 bases. Germline CDR1 KGHDR, CDR2 SFDVKD. The CDR3 spans 17 residues. After removal of 0 bases from V and 1 base from J, the junction contained 2 bases not matched to a gene. The CDR3, as DNA: TGTGCCACCAGTGATTTGGGACAGGGGGGGTCCTACAATGAGCAGTTCTTC. It codes for CATSDLGQGGSYNEQFF.

This sequence joins TRBV11-3 and TRBJ1-1, with a tentative D call TRBD1 (5 bases). The CDR3 covers 14 residues. Germline CDR1 and CDR2: SGHNT and YENEEA. The V end lost 5 bases, the J end lost 7 bases, and 17 bases lay between the germline ends. The CDR3 reads CASSAGWGSDEAFF. CDR3 DNA sequence: TGTGCCAGCAGCGCCGGTTGGGGCTCCGATGAAGCTTTCTTT. Together with reference TRBV11-3 and TRBJ1-1, the CDR3 gives the full variable domain: EAGVVQSPRYKIIEKKQPVAFWCNPISGHNTLYWYLQNLGQGPELLIRYENEEAVDDSQLPKDRFSAERLKGVDSTLKIQPAELGDSAVYLCASSAGWGSDEAFFGQGTRLTVV.

The chain joins TRBV28 to TRBJ2-7; 9 nucleotides match TRBD1. Germline V gene data show CDR1 as MDHEN and CDR2 as SYDVKM. The CDR3 spans 15 residues. The V gene end was trimmed by 1 base and the J gene end by 5 bases; junction bases not matched to a gene: 6. The CDR3 DNA is TGTGCCAGCAGTTTATTCTGGGACAGGGCCCACGAGCAGTACTTC. It codes for CASSLFWDRAHEQYF. Full variable domain (remainder filled in from reference TRBV28 and TRBJ2-7): DVKVTQSSRYLVKRTGEKVFLECVQDMDHENMFWYRQDPGLGLRLIYFSYDVKMKEKGDIPEGYSVSREKKERFSLILESASTNQTSMYLCASSLFWDRAHEQYFGPGTRLTVT.

Ten or more counts support this clonotype. V gene TRBV5-1 combines with J gene TRBJ2-5, with no clear D. Trimming cost V 0 bases and J 0 bases, with 12 bases left between them. The germline CDR1 and CDR2 sequences are SGHRS and YFSETQ. The CDR3 length is 16 residues. The CDR3 is CASSLGITAYQETQYF. In DNA, the CDR3 is TGCGCCAGCAGCTTGGGAATCACAGCCTACCAAGAGACCCAGTACTTC.

The chain combines TRBV9 with TRBJ2-7, with TRBD1 identical over 11 bases. Germline V CDR1 and CDR2: SGDLS, YYNGEE. The CDR3 is 15 residues long. V shed 3 bases, J shed 5 bases, and the junction held 7 bases outside the gene matches. CDR3 coding DNA: TGTGCCAGCAGCGAGTCGGACAGGGGGCACAACGAGCAGTACTTC. This sequence encodes CASSESDRGHNEQYF. Drawing the rest from reference TRBV9 and TRBJ2-7, the complete variable domain is DSGVTQTPKHLITATGQRVTLRCSPRSGDLSVYWYQQSLDQGLQFLIQYYNGEERAKGNILERFSAQQFPDLHSELNLSSLELGDSALYFCASSESDRGHNEQYFGPGTRLTVT.

This clonotype came up a few times. The chain carries TRBV28 and TRBJ2-7; 8 nucleotides agree with TRBD1. The ends lost 10 bases at V and 2 bases at J; junction bases unmatched: 10. Germline V lookup: CDR1 MDHEN, CDR2 SYDVKM. The CDR3 runs to 14 residues. This chain's CDR3 is CATETGETPYEQYF. In DNA, the CDR3 is TGTGCCACCGAGACAGGGGAAACGCCCTACGAGCAGTACTTC.

This clonotype showed up many times. The chain joins TRBV5-1 to TRBJ2-7, with unresolved D. This CDR3 comprises 14 residues. Trimming cost V 2 bases and J 1 base, with 10 bases left between them. Germline-derived CDR1 and CDR2 are SGHRS and YFSETQ. The CDR3 is CASSLRRASYEQYF. CDR3 nucleotides: TGCGCCAGCAGCTTACGACGGGCTTCCTACGAGCAGTACTTC.

This clonotype was counted at least ten times. The rearrangement links TRBV6-2 or TRBV6-3 to TRBJ2-1; maybe TRBD2 (6 bases). V was pared by 2 bases and J by 8 bases, with 10 bases between. This CDR3 has 13 amino acids. Germline lookup yields CDR1 MNHEY and CDR2 SVGEGT. The CDR3 reads CASSYPGDYEQFF. For the CDR3, the DNA is TGTGCCAGCAGTTACCCGGGAGACTATGAGCAGTTCTTC.

This clonotype was counted many times. CDR3 sequence (DNA): TGCAGCGTTGACGAGCGCGGGAGTTCCTACGAGCAGTACTTC. It codes for CSVDERGSSYEQYF. The chain links TRBV29-1 to TRBJ2-7, with 7 bases lining up with TRBD2. The germline gives CDR1 SQVTM, CDR2 ANQGSEA. The J segment lost 1 base and the V segment lost 3 bases, leaving 6 bases of the junction unmatched. This CDR3 is built from 14 residues.

This clonotype was observed a handful of times. This sequence joins TRBV5-1 and TRBJ2-5; 9 bases map to TRBD1. The CDR3 has 14 residues. V lost 0 bases to trimming and J lost 5 bases; unmatched junction nucleotides: 2. Germline CDR1 is SGHRS and CDR2 is YFSETQ. In nucleotides, the CDR3 is TGCGCCAGCAGCTTGGGGACAGGGGTGGAGACCCAGTACTTC. This translates into CASSLGTGVETQYF. Complete variable domain (other parts from reference TRBV5-1 and TRBJ2-5): KAGVTQTPRYLIKTRGQQVTLSCSPISGHRSVSWYQQTPGQGLQFLFEYFSETQRNKGNFPGRFSGRQFSNSRSEMNVSTLELGDSALYLCASSLGTGVETQYFGPGTRLLVL.

This sequence joins TRBV11-1 and TRBJ1-4, with 9 bases matching TRBD1. CDR1 and CDR2 from the germline V gene are SGHAT and FQDESV (reference sequence). The V gene end was trimmed by 7 bases and the J gene end by 4 bases; junction bases not matched to a gene: 16. CDR3 length: 18 residues. The CDR3 coding sequence is TGTGCCAGCACCCGTGGACCGGACAGGGGAGGGCTTAATGAAAAACTGTTTTTT. It specifies CASTRGPDRGGLNEKLFF.

The rearrangement joins TRBV14 to TRBJ2-2; 9 nucleotides line up with TRBD1. Losses at the gene ends were 5 bases for V and 5 bases for J; bases not matched to a gene: 6. CDR1 SGHDN and CDR2 FVKESK come from the germline V gene. The CDR3 loop spans 15 amino acids. CDR3 amino acids: CASSSGQGSTGELFF. CDR3 DNA sequence: TGTGCCAGCAGCTCTGGACAGGGGTCTACCGGGGAGCTGTTTTTT. Based on the CDR3 plus reference TRBV14 and TRBJ2-2, the full variable domain is EAGVTQFPSHSVIEKGQTVTLRCDPISGHDNLYWYRRVMGKEIKFLLHFVKESKQDESGMPNNRFLAERTGGTYSTLKVQPAELEDSGVYFCASSSGQGSTGELFFGEGSRLTVL.

This clonotype was recorded at least ten times. J is TRBJ1-3 and V is TRBV12-3 or TRBV12-4; 8 nucleotides match TRBD1. V was clipped by 4 bases and J by 7 bases; unmatched bases: 9. The CDR3 has 15 amino acids. This CDR3 is CASSYRGNGANTIYF. CDR3 sequence (DNA): TGTGCCAGCAGTTACAGGGGGAACGGTGCGAACACCATATATTTT.